This is a list of T cell receptor beta chains from one sample in a study of T cell repertoires in cytomegalovirus infection. TCRdb processed the reads anew with MiXCR; each CDR3 protein has one entry. The sample consists of more than 85,000 distinct CDR3 sequences, more than 20% of them appearing once. The sample was CD8+ T cells from PBMCs. The origin of the receptors is a human donor in good health (CMV status not recorded). Some clones in this sample may be carry-over from other donors' samples. Both conserved end residues are part of each CDR3. D genes are given only for firm matches. Clone size is given for some rows only: seen once, a few or many times, or a class if the clone is expanded.

J gene: TRBJ2-7
clone size: many
D gene: NA
V gene: TRBV6-5
CDR3 protein: CASSSPNSYEQYF
CDR3 DNA: TGTGCCAGCAGTTCTCCGAACTCCTACGAGCAGTACTTC

J gene: TRBJ1-4
clone size: few
D gene: NA
V gene: TRBV29-1
CDR3 protein: CSVPGMGEKLFF
CDR3 DNA: TGCAGCGTTCCAGGAATGGGTGAAAAACTGTTTTTT

J gene: TRBJ2-7
clone size: NA
D gene: TRBD2
V gene: TRBV4-3
CDR3 protein: CASSQDSRTSGVYEQYF
CDR3 DNA: TGCGCCAGCAGCCAAGATTCAAGGACTAGCGGGGTCTACGAGCAGTACTTC

J gene: TRBJ2-5
clone size: many
D gene: NA
V gene: TRBV7-2
CDR3 protein: CASSTRSGTSEETQYF
CDR3 DNA: TGTGCCAGCAGCACCCGGTCGGGGACCAGCGAAGAGACCCAGTACTTC

J gene: TRBJ2-7
clone size: NA
D gene: TRBD2
V gene: TRBV6-2/TRBV6-3
CDR3 protein: CASILTRTSFEQYF
CDR3 DNA: TGTGCCAGCATCCTAACCCGGACTAGCTTCGAGCAGTACTTC

J gene: TRBJ1-2
clone size: many
D gene: NA
V gene: TRBV7-6
CDR3 protein: CASSPLDSPTGGYTF
CDR3 DNA: TGTGCCAGCAGCCCACTAGACAGCCCGACGGGAGGCTACACCTTC

J gene: TRBJ2-3
clone size: many
D gene: NA
V gene: TRBV7-2
CDR3 protein: CASSSRLGPDTQYF
CDR3 DNA: TGTGCCAGCAGCTCCCGATTGGGGCCAGATACGCAGTATTTT

J gene: TRBJ2-7
clone size: few
D gene: TRBD2
V gene: TRBV4-3
CDR3 protein: CASSQEGGSSYEQYF
CDR3 DNA: TGCGCCAGCAGCCAAGAGGGGGGGTCCTCCTACGAGCAGTACTTC

J gene: TRBJ2-7
clone size: few
D gene: NA
V gene: TRBV12-3/TRBV12-4
CDR3 protein: CASSLYTTESGDPSYEQYF
CDR3 DNA: TGTGCCAGCAGTCTATACACAACCGAAAGTGGGGACCCGTCCTACGAGCAGTACTTC

J gene: TRBJ1-1
clone size: few
D gene: NA
V gene: TRBV28
CDR3 protein: CASSFNLGATGVFF
CDR3 DNA: TGTGCCAGCAGTTTCAATTTAGGGGCTACGGGGGTTTTCTTT